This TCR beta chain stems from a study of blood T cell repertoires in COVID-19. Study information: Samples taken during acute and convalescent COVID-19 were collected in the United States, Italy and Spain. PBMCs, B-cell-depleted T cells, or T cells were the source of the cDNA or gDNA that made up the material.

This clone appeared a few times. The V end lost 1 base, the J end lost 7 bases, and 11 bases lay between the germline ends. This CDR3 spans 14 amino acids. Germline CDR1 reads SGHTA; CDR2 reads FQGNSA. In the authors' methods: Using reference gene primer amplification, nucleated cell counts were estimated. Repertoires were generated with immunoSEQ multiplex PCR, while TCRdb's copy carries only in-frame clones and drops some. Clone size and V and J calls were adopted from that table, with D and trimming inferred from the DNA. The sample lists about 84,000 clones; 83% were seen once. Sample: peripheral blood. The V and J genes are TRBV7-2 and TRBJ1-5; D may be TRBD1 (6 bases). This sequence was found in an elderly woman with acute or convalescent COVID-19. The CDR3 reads CASSLVTGEQPQHF. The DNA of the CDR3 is TGTGCCAGCAGCTTAGTGACAGGAGAGCAGCCCCAGCATTTT.